A single sample is the source of the 27 T cell receptor beta chains below, sequenced in a study of T cells in tumors after PD-1 blockade. Method: immunoSEQ multiplex PCR; TCRdb's copy keeps in-frame clones and lacks some. The data hold 45,000 to 60,000 clones, with roughly 84% observed a single time. The sequences come from PBMCs, collected before anti-PD-1 therapy. All receptors come from a human donor with advanced basal cell or squamous cell carcinoma (not recorded which).

The DNA for the CDR3 is TGTGCCAGCACGGATGGGCGGAGCTCCTACAATGAGCAGTTCTTC. The encoded protein is CASTDGRSSYNEQFF. V usage is TRBV11-3 and J usage is TRBJ2-1; unclear D gene. The V end lost 7 bases, the J end lost 0 bases, and 13 bases lay between the germline ends. Germline CDR1 is SGHNT and CDR2 is YENEEA. The CDR3 is 15 amino acids.

The V and J genes are TRBV5-1 and TRBJ2-5; D gene unclear. V shed 2 bases and J shed 1 base, with 0 bases lying between them. The CDR3 totals 11 residues. Germline V gene sequence: CDR1 SGHRS, CDR2 YFSETQ. The CDR3 DNA reads TGCGCCAGCAGCTTCCAAGAGACCCAGTACTTC. Protein sequence: CASSFQETQYF.

The count of this clone is one. The chain recombines TRBV7-8 with TRBJ2-5; 11 nucleotides align to TRBD2. V trimming: 5 bases; J trimming: 9 bases; junction bases outside the gene matches: 23. Germline assignment: CDR1 SGHVS and CDR2 FQNEAQ. This CDR3 has 19 amino acids. The CDR3 loop is CASSPYLLAGASGLVAQYF. The CDR3 region has the DNA TGTGCCAGCAGCCCATATCTACTAGCGGGAGCCTCAGGCTTGGTGGCCCAGTACTTC.

The rearrangement uses TRBV5-1 and TRBJ2-1, with 9 bases that match TRBD2. Germline V lookup: CDR1 SGHRS, CDR2 YFSETQ. With 0 bases clipped from V and 9 bases from J, the junction kept 7 bases outside the gene matches. There are 15 residues in the CDR3. The CDR3 DNA sequence: TGCGCCAGCAGCTTGGATGGAGCGGGAGGCCTTGAGCAGTTCTTC. As protein: CASSLDGAGGLEQFF.

The rearrangement uses TRBV6-5 and TRBJ2-7; 8 nucleotides agree with TRBD1. This CDR3 region has 15 residues. Trimming removed 0 bases from V and 2 bases from J; junction bases left unmatched: 3. Per the germline V gene, CDR1 is MNHEY and CDR2 is SVGAGI. CDR3 sequence (DNA): TGTGCCAGCAGTTACTCTTGGACAGGGACCTACGAGCAGTACTTC. This gives the protein CASSYSWTGTYEQYF.

The chain employs TRBV16 and TRBJ1-3, with D possibly TRBD1 on 5 matching bases. V shed 2 bases and J shed 3 bases, with 11 bases lying between them. The germline V gene encodes CDR1 KGHSY and CDR2 FQNENV. The CDR3 covers 15 residues. CDR3 in amino acids: CASSQRQGFGNTIYF. CDR3 nucleotides: TGTGCCAGCAGCCAACGCCAGGGTTTTGGAAACACCATATATTTT.

The J gene is TRBJ1-3, the V gene TRBV13; no firm D call. The CDR3 covers 13 residues. Germline V gene lookup returns CDR1 PRHDT and CDR2 FYEKMQ (reference sequence). The V gene lost 0 bases and the J gene lost 7 bases, with 7 bases spanning the gap. For the CDR3, the DNA is TGTGCCAGCAGCTTAGGGGCCGTCAACACCATATATTTT. It is translated as CASSLGAVNTIYF.

CDR3 in DNA: TGTGCCAGCAGTCCTCCCAATGAGGCTAACTATGGCTACACCTTC. Its protein product is CASSPPNEANYGYTF. The chain is built from TRBV28 and TRBJ1-2; D not certain. The V end was cut by 5 bases, the J end by 0 bases, with 13 bases between. This CDR3 is 15 amino acids long. Germline V lookup: CDR1 MDHEN, CDR2 SYDVKM.

V usage is TRBV27 and J usage is TRBJ2-2; no clear D. There are 12 residues in the CDR3. Germline values: CDR1 MNHEY, CDR2 SMNVEV (reference sequence). Trimming removed 3 bases at V and 7 bases at J, with 6 bases between. This CDR3 reads CASSFLDGELFF. For the CDR3, the DNA is TGTGCCAGCAGTTTTTTGGACGGGGAGCTGTTTTTT.

The chain couples TRBV12-3 or TRBV12-4 to TRBJ2-5; D is uncertain. Trimming shortened V by 3 bases and J by 5 bases, and 10 bases separated the two germline ends. This CDR3 contains 13 residues. CDR3 region: CASSFARWETQYF. In nucleotides, the CDR3 is TGTGCCAGCAGTTTCGCCCGGTGGGAGACCCAGTACTTC.

The chain employs TRBV4-2 and TRBJ2-7; the D gene is possibly TRBD2 (6 bases). The V end was cut by 2 bases, the J end by 5 bases, with 13 bases between. The CDR3 contains 14 residues. Germline-derived CDR1 and CDR2 are LGHNA and YNFKEQ. DNA for the CDR3: TGTGCCAGCAGCCAAAGACTAGGTGGGCACGAGCAGTACTTC. The encoded protein is CASSQRLGGHEQYF.

This clone was recorded a few times. The CDR3 spells CASSGGTSGIHEQYF. The CDR3 DNA follows: TGTGCCAGCAGCGGGGGGACTAGCGGGATCCACGAGCAGTACTTC. The chain employs TRBV7-9 and TRBJ2-7; 13 bases are shared with TRBD2. Germline V gene data show CDR1 as SEHNR and CDR2 as FQNEAQ (reference sequence). The CDR3 spans 15 residues. V was clipped by 5 bases and J by 5 bases; unmatched bases: 6.

CDR3 sequence (DNA): TGTGCCAGCCACAGGGGGCAAGATACGCAGTATTTT. It translates to CASHRGQDTQYF. The rearrangement uses TRBV2 and TRBJ2-3; the match to TRBD1 covers 9 bases. The trim removed 8 bases at V and 5 bases at J, leaving 2 bases unmatched. The germline gives CDR1 SNHLY, CDR2 FYNNEI. The CDR3 loop spans 12 amino acids.

The sample holds a few counts of this clone. The chain uses TRBV28 and TRBJ1-6, with D possibly TRBD1 on 6 matching bases. The CDR3 runs 14 residues. Germline V gene lookup returns CDR1 MDHEN and CDR2 SYDVKM. With 2 bases removed from V and 8 bases from J, the gap between germline ends came to 10 bases. The CDR3 nucleotides read TGTGCCAGCAGTTTACCCAGGGGACATTCACCCCTCCACTTT. Encoded protein: CASSLPRGHSPLHF.

The table lists this clone with a few counts. The chain joins TRBV7-2 to TRBJ2-4; D is ambiguous. The V and J ends lost 1 base and 0 bases respectively, with 10 bases between them. This CDR3 is built from 16 residues. Per the germline V gene, CDR1 is SGHTA and CDR2 is FQGNSA. The CDR3 DNA sequence: TGTGCCAGCAGCTTAGTACCGGAACTAGCCAAAAACATTCAGTACTTC. Amino acid sequence: CASSLVPELAKNIQYF.

This clone has just one count. V usage is TRBV7-3 and J usage is TRBJ2-5; TRBD1 might be the D (7 bases). V was shortened by 4 bases and J by 5 bases, with 14 bases between the two germline ends. CDR3 size: 14 residues. In germline, CDR1 is SGHTA, CDR2 FQGTGA. This CDR3 reads CASSSGQEGETQYF. The CDR3 DNA reads TGTGCCAGCAGCTCCGGACAGGAGGGGGAGACCCAGTACTTC.

There are a few counts of this clone. The V call is TRBV27, the J call TRBJ2-7; 7 bases are shared with TRBD1. Germline V gives CDR1 MNHEY, CDR2 SMNVEV (reference sequence). V lost 8 bases, J lost 5 bases, and 9 bases stayed unmatched. CDR3 length equals 13 residues. In nucleotides, the CDR3 is TGTGCCAGCCGGCCGGGACAGTCCAACGAGCAGTACTTC. This codes for CASRPGQSNEQYF.

The chain joins TRBV3-1 (or the pseudogene TRBV3-2) to TRBJ2-1, with D maybe TRBD2 (5 bases). The CDR3 length is 11 residues. Germline V gene lookup returns CDR1 LGHDT and CDR2 YNNKEL (reference sequence). Trimming took 7 bases from V and 13 from J, leaving 14 bases between them. Written as DNA, the CDR3 is TGTGCCAGCACTATCGGGGAAATTCAGTTCTTC. Amino acid sequence: CASTIGEIQFF.

The genes are TRBV6-6 and TRBJ2-1, with TRBD2 matching 11 bases. Germline V gene lookup returns CDR1 MNHNY and CDR2 SVGAGI (reference sequence). V trimming: 7 bases; J trimming: 0 bases; junction bases outside the gene matches: 5. This CDR3 contains 16 residues. DNA of the CDR3: TGTGCCAGCACTGGACTAGCGGGTTACTCCTACAATGAGCAGTTCTTC. It translates to CASTGLAGYSYNEQFF.

Of note for this clone: The identical CDR3 is also encoded by other nucleotide sequences in the sample. CDR3: CASSVGWSSYNEQFF. The DNA of the CDR3 is TGTGCCAGCAGCGTAGGCTGGAGCTCCTACAATGAGCAGTTCTTC. J is TRBJ2-1 and V is TRBV9; no firm D call. Germline-derived CDR1 and CDR2 are SGDLS and YYNGEE. The CDR3 is 15 residues long. V shed 0 bases and J shed 0 bases, with 7 bases lying between them.

The CDR3 nucleotides are TGTGCCACCAGTGATGGGGATGATAACTATGGCTACACCTTC. This codes for CATSDGDDNYGYTF. This chain connects TRBV24-1 to TRBJ1-2; D unclear. The CDR3 has 14 residues. V lost 3 bases and J lost 1, with 8 bases in between. Germline lookup yields CDR1 KGHDR and CDR2 SFDVKD.

V is TRBV7-9 and J is TRBJ2-1; D ambiguous. Germline V gene data show CDR1 as SEHNR and CDR2 as FQNEAQ (reference sequence). This CDR3 spans 15 amino acids. V was trimmed by 7 bases and J by 3 bases, leaving 16 bases between them. CDR3 DNA: TGTGCCAGCACCACTGGTGCGGTATACTACAATGAGCAGTTCTTC. It translates to CASTTGAVYYNEQFF.

This clone was found a few times. The genes are TRBV9 and TRBJ1-1; D perhaps matches TRBD1 (6 bases). There are 15 residues in the CDR3. Germline CDR1 reads SGDLS; CDR2 reads YYNGEE. Trimming removed 4 bases at V and 1 base at J, with 14 bases between. The CDR3 DNA follows: TGTGCCAGCAGCCTGGAAGGACAGTCGAACACTGAAGCTTTCTTT. Its protein is CASSLEGQSNTEAFF.

The chain uses TRBV5-5 and TRBJ1-5, with 11 bases fitting TRBD1. With V trimmed by 3 bases and J by 5 bases, 1 base remained unmatched. Germline-derived CDR1 and CDR2 are SGHKS and YYEKEE (reference sequence). This CDR3 has 14 amino acids. The CDR3 region is CASSWGQGDQPQHF. The DNA for the CDR3 is TGTGCCAGCAGCTGGGGACAGGGGGATCAGCCCCAGCATTTT.

J is TRBJ2-7 and V is TRBV27; tentative D call: TRBD1 (8 bases). Trimming shortened V by 3 bases and J by 1 base, and 13 bases separated the two germline ends. The CDR3 covers 15 residues. The germline gives CDR1 MNHEY, CDR2 SMNVEV (reference sequence). The CDR3 is CASSFGQGGSYEQYF. The DNA of the CDR3 is TGTGCCAGCAGTTTCGGACAGGGAGGGTCCTACGAGCAGTACTTC.

Written as DNA, the CDR3 is TGTGCCAGCAGCCGGGCGGGGGGGAGCTCCTACGAGCAGTACTTC. Amino acids: CASSRAGGSSYEQYF. The V and J genes are TRBV5-6 and TRBJ2-7; the match to TRBD2 covers 9 bases. The CDR3 loop spans 15 amino acids. From germline, CDR1 is SGHDT and CDR2 YYEEEE. After removal of 4 bases from V and 0 bases from J, the junction contained 5 bases not matched to a gene.

The genes are TRBV15 and TRBJ2-7, with 8 positions matching TRBD1. The CDR3 length is 15 residues. J gave up 5 bases and V 3 bases, and 9 bases lay outside the gene matches. From germline, CDR1 is LNHNV and CDR2 YYDKDF (reference sequence). The CDR3 DNA reads TGTGCCACCAGCAGGTCCAGGACAGGGAGGAACGAGCAGTACTTC. It is translated as CATSRSRTGRNEQYF.